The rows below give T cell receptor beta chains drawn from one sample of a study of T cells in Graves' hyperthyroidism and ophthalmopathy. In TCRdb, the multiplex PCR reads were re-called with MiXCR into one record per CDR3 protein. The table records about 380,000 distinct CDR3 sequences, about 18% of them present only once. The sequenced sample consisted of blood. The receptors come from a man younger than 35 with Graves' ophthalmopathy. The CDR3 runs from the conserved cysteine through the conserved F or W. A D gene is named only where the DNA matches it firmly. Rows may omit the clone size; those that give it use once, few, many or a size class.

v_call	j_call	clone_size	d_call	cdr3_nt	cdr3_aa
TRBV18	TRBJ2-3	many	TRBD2	TGTGCCAGCTCACCGCCTAGCGGACTTACAGATACGCAGTATTTT	CASSPPSGLTDTQYF
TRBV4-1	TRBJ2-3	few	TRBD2	TGCGCCAGCAGCCAAGATCGCGGGACTACGGGCACAGATACGCAGTATTTT	CASSQDRGTTGTDTQYF
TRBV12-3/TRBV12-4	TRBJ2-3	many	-	TGTGCCAGCAGTTTTGGCGGGGGCACAGATACGCAGTATTTT	CASSFGGGTDTQYF
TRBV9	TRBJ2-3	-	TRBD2	TGTGCCAGCAGCGTCCTAAGCGGGGGGGCCGGGGATACGCAGTATTTT	CASSVLSGGAGDTQYF
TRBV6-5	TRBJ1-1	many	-	TGTGCCAGCAGTTACCCCAAGCGGGGCAGGGGAAGTGAAGCTTTCTTT	CASSYPKRGRGSEAFF
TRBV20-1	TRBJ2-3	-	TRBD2	TGCAGTGCTCCTAACCGGGATAGCGGGTTCACAGATACGCAGTATTTT	CSAPNRDSGFTDTQYF
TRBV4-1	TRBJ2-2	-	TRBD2	TGCGCCAGCAGCCAACTAGCGGGGTTGGGGGAGCTGTTTTTT	CASSQLAGLGELFF
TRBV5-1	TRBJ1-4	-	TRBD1	TGCGCCAGCAGCATCGGACAGGGTCGATCTACTAATGAAAAACTGTTTTTT	CASSIGQGRSTNEKLFF
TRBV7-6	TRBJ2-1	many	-	TGTGCCAGCAGCTCGTCGGACTACTACAATGAGCAGTTCTTC	CASSSSDYYNEQFF
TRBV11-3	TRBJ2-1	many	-	TGTGCCAGCAGCTTAGATCCGGGGGCGGACAATGAGCAGTTCTTC	CASSLDPGADNEQFF
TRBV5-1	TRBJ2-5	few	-	TGCGCCAGCAGCCTGGGGATAGGTGGAGGGGGACAAGAGACCCAGTACTTC	CASSLGIGGGGQETQYF
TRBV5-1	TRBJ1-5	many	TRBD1	TGCGCCAGCAGCTTGGACCCTGGGACAGGGGGCGATCAGCCCCAGCATTTT	CASSLDPGTGGDQPQHF
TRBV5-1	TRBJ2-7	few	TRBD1	TGCGCCAGCAGCGGGGGACAGGGGGAATGGGAGCAGTACTTC	CASSGGQGEWEQYF
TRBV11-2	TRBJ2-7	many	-	TGTGCCAGCAGCTTAGAAGGGGGGGGTAGTTACGAGCAGTACTTC	CASSLEGGGSYEQYF
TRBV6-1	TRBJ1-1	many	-	TGTGCCAGCTGCTATGCTAAGGGTGGGACTGAAGCTTTCTTT	CASCYAKGGTEAFF
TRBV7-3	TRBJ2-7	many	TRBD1	TGTGCCAGCAGGGAAAAACGGGACAGCTCCTACGAGCAGTACTTC	CASREKRDSSYEQYF
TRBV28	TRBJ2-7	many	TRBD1	TGTGCCAGCAGACGACAGGGGTTGAGCTCCTACGAGCAGTACTTC	CASRRQGLSSYEQYF
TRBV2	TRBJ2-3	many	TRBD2	TGTGCCAGCAGCCCAGCGGGGGGGCCTGATACGCAGTATTTT	CASSPAGGPDTQYF
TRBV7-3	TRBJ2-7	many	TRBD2	TGTGCCAGCAGCCCCCGGGCGGGGAGGGACTACGAGCAGTACTTC	CASSPRAGRDYEQYF
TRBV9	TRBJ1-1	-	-	TGTGCCAGCAGCCCAGGGTCGGGGCAAGAAGAAGCTTTCTTT	CASSPGSGQEEAFF
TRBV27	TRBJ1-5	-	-	TGTGCCAGCAGCCGGGCGGGAACAGACGGGGGCAATCAGCCCCAGCATTTT	CASSRAGTDGGNQPQHF
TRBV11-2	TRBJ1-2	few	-	TGTGCCAGCACCCCGGCAGGCATACTTAACTATGGCTACACCTTC	CASTPAGILNYGYTF
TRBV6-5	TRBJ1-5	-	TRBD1	TGTGCCAGCAGTTACCAAGACAGGGAGGCCTATTATAGCAATCAGCCCCAGCATTTT	CASSYQDREAYYSNQPQHF
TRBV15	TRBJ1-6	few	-	TGTGCCACCAGCAGAGATTTGGGGACTAGCTCCTATAATTCACCCCTCCACTTT	CATSRDLGTSSYNSPLHF
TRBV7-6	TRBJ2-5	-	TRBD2	TGTGCCAGCAGCTTAGATGCGGGAGGAGAGACCCAGTACTTC	CASSLDAGGETQYF
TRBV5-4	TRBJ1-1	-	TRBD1	TGTGCCAGCAGCTTGGACAGGGGATTGGCTGAAGCTTTCTTT	CASSLDRGLAEAFF
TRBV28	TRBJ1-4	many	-	TGTGCCAGCCGGCAGGGGAGTGAAAAACTGTTTTTT	CASRQGSEKLFF
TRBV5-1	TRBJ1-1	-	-	TGCGCCAGCAGCTGGAGCAGGGGCGGGGGAACGAACACTGAAGCTTTCTTT	CASSWSRGGGTNTEAFF
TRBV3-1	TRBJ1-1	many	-	TGTGCCAGCAGTCTACCGGGTGTCCAAGGGAGCACTGAAGCTTTCTTT	CASSLPGVQGSTEAFF
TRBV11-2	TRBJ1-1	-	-	TGTGCCAGCAGCTCCACGGGACGGACCGTTGAAGCTTTCTTT	CASSSTGRTVEAFF
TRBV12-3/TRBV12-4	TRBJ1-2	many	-	TGTGCCAGCAGTTTTTTGGGGGCGCCTGGGGGCTACACCTTC	CASSFLGAPGGYTF
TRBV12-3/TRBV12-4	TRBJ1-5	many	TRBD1	TGTGCCAGCAGTTTAGTTCCCCGGACAGGGGATCAGCCCCAGCATTTT	CASSLVPRTGDQPQHF
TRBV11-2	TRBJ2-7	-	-	TGTGCCAGCAGCACCGGGGAACCCGAGCAGTACTTC	CASSTGEPEQYF
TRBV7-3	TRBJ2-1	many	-	TGTGCCAGCAGCTTAACTGGGCTAGTCGATGAGCAGTTCTTC	CASSLTGLVDEQFF
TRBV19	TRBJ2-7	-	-	TGTGCCAGTAGTATAGCAGTGGAGGTGGCGATGGGCGAGCAGTACTTC	CASSIAVEVAMGEQYF
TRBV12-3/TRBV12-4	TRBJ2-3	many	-	TGTGCCAGCAGTTTACTCCTCGTAAGCACAGATACGCAGTATTTT	CASSLLLVSTDTQYF
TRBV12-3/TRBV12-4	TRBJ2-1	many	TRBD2	TGTGCCAGCAGAACACTAGCGGGGGGGCCTGGCTCCTACAATGAGCAGTTCTTC	CASRTLAGGPGSYNEQFF
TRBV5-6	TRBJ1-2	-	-	TGTGCCAGCAGCCACGGAGGGGGGCCTGGCTACACCTTC	CASSHGGGPGYTF
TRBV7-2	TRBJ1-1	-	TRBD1	TGTGCCAGCAGCTACCGGGTGATGACAGGGGGACCCACTGAAGCTTTCTTT	CASSYRVMTGGPTEAFF
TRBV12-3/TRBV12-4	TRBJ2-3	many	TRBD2	TGTGCCAGCAGTTATAGCGGGAGCTCGAATACGCAGTATTTT	CASSYSGSSNTQYF
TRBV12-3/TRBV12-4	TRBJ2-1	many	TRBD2	TGTGCCAGCAGCCCTCCTTTAGCGGGGGGGCCCAATGAGCAGTTCTTC	CASSPPLAGGPNEQFF
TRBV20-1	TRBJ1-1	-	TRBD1	TGCACCGTTCAACAGGGGGCTACTGAAGCTTTCTTT	CTVQQGATEAFF
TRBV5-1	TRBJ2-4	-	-	TGCGCCGGCAGCCGCGGCGGGTCCAGGGGAGAAGGTGGCATTCAGTACTTC	CAGSRGGSRGEGGIQYF
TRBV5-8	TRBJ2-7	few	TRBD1	TGTGCCAGCAGCGGGCCCCCCGGACAGGTCTACGAGCAGTACTTC	CASSGPPGQVYEQYF
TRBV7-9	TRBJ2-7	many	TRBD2	TGTGCCAGCAGCTTAGTAGGACTAGCGGCCGAGCAGTACTTC	CASSLVGLAAEQYF